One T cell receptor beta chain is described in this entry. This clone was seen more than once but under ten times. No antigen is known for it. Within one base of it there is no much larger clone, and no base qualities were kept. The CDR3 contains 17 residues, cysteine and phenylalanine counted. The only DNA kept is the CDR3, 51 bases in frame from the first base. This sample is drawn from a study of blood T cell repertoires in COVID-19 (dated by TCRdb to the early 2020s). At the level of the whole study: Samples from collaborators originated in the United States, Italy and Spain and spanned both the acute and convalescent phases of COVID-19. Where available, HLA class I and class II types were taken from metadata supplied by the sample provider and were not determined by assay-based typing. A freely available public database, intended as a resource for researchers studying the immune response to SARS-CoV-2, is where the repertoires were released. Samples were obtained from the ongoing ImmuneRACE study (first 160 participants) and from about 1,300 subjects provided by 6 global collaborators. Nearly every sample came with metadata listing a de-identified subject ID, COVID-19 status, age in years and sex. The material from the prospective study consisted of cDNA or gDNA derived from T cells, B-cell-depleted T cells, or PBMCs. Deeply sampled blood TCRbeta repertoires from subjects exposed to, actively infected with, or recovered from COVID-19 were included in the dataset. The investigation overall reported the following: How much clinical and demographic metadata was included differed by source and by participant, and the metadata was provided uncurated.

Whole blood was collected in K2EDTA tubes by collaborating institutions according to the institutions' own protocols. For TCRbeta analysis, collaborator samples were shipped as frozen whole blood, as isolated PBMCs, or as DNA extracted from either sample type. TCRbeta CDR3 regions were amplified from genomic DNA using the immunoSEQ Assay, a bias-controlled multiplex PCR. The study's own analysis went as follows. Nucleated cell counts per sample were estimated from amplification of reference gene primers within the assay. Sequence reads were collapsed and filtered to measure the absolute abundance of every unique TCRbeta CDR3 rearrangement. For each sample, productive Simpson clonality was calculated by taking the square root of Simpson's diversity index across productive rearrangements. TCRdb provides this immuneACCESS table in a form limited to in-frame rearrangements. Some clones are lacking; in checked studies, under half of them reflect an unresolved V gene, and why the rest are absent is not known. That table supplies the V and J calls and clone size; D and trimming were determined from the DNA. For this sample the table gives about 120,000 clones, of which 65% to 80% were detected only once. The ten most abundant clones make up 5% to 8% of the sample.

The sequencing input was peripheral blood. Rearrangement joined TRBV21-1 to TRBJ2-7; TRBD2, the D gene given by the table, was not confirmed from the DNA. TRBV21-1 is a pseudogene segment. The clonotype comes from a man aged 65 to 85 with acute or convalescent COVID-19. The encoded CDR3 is CASSNGVVWTSGYEQYF. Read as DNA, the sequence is TGTGCCAGCAGCAATGGGGTTGTGTGGACTAGCGGATACGAGCAGTACTTC.